This paragraph reports one TCR beta chain. V was shortened by 0 bases and J by 2 bases, with 14 bases between the two germline ends. The CDR3 loop spans 17 amino acids. CDR1 is SGHVS, CDR2 FQNEAQ, per germline. Per the original data handling: From reference gene primer amplification, estimates of nucleated cell counts were derived. Profiled with immunoSEQ multiplex PCR; TCRdb holds only in-frame clones, not every one. The V and J calls and clone size were taken over from that table, and D and trimming were inferred from the DNA. The data hold around 290,000 clones, with 75% to 95% observed a single time. This record belongs to a study of blood T cell repertoires in COVID-19. Study background: Sites across the United States, Italy and Spain contributed samples from acute and convalescent COVID-19.

The study drew participants aged about 18 to 95 years from 20 to 30 US areas. Donors of Cohort 3 who recovered were those that had two negative PCRs, clearance, or symptom resolution. The rearrangement links TRBV7-8 to TRBJ1-3, with D possibly being TRBD1 (6 bases). The clonotype was recovered from a woman aged 25-40 years who had recovered from COVID-19. Sequenced: PBMCs or T cells enriched from blood (not recorded which). The CDR3, as DNA: TGTGCCAGCAGCTTAGCACTAGGGGCAGGGGCTGGAAACACCATATATTTT. Translating gives CASSLALGAGAGNTIYF.